These 14 T cell receptor beta chains were all obtained from the same sample, sequenced in a study of T cell responses to AZD1222 COVID-19 vaccine. TCRdb's copy holds only in-frame clones and misses some; the assay was immunoSEQ multiplex PCR. In the table there are about 150,000 clones, roughly 93% of which are singletons. The sequenced sample was peripheral blood, obtained on day 0 of AZD1222 vaccination. These receptors were taken from an adult in good health.

This clone showed up just once. The chain combines TRBV19 with TRBJ1-5; 8 positions match TRBD1. This CDR3 region has 17 residues. The ends lost 4 bases at V and 4 bases at J; junction bases unmatched: 12. Germline CDR1 is LNHDA and CDR2 is SQIVND (reference sequence). The CDR3 protein is CASSRGQGFVGNQPQHF. For the CDR3, the DNA is TGTGCCAGTAGTAGAGGACAGGGTTTCGTGGGGAATCAGCCCCAGCATTTT.

CDR3 amino acids: CASSLSRTAAYGYTF. CDR3 DNA: TGTGCCAGCAGTTTATCTCGGACAGCAGCCTATGGCTACACCTTC. V gene TRBV27 combines with J gene TRBJ1-2; D is perhaps TRBD1 (6 bases). V was clipped by 0 bases and J by 4 bases, with 12 bases between them. The germline gives CDR1 MNHEY, CDR2 SMNVEV (reference sequence). The length of the CDR3 is 15 residues.

The CDR3 here is CASSDTSGRGNEQFF. For the CDR3, the DNA is TGTGCCAGCAGCGATACTAGCGGGAGGGGAAATGAGCAGTTCTTC. The rearrangement joins TRBV7-9 to TRBJ2-1; 13 positions agree with TRBD2. Unmatched junction bases numbered 5, after V lost 5 bases and J lost 7 bases. The CDR3 length is 15 residues. CDR1 is SEHNR and CDR2 is FQNEAQ in the germline V gene (reference sequence).

The chain joins TRBV9 to TRBJ2-3, with D maybe TRBD2 (5 bases). Germline CDR1 reads SGDLS; CDR2 reads YYNGEE. Between the trimmed V and J ends, which lost 4 bases and 0 bases, there was a span of 9 bases. The CDR3 runs to 14 residues. The CDR3 coding sequence is TGTGCCAGCAGCCCGAGCGGTAGCACAGATACGCAGTATTTT. Amino acid sequence: CASSPSGSTDTQYF.

This sequence joins TRBV11-2 and TRBJ1-4, with 8 bases lining up with TRBD1. V shed 3 bases, J shed 8 bases, and the junction held 5 bases outside the gene matches. Germline V gene sequence: CDR1 SGHAT, CDR2 FQNNGV. This CDR3 has 14 amino acids. The CDR3 nucleotides read TGTGCCAGCAGCTTGGACAGGGTAGGAGAAAAACTGTTTTTT. Protein product: CASSLDRVGEKLFF.

The chain carries TRBV6-5 and TRBJ1-5; D is undetermined. This CDR3 is built from 12 residues. With 7 bases removed from V and 4 bases from J, the gap between germline ends came to 8 bases. The germline gives CDR1 MNHEY, CDR2 SVGAGI. The DNA of the CDR3 is TGTGCCAGCACGGGAGGTAATCAGCCCCAGCATTTT. It encodes CASTGGNQPQHF.

CDR3 protein: CASSLLGTWGYTF. The CDR3, as DNA: TGTGCCAGCAGCTTGTTAGGGACTTGGGGCTACACCTTC. The J gene is TRBJ1-2, the V gene TRBV5-4; D might be TRBD1 (5 bases). Germline CDR1 and CDR2: SGHNT and YYREEE (reference sequence). V lost 1 base and J 8 bases, leaving 12 bases between the germline ends. This CDR3 is 13 amino acids long. The variable domain in full, with the rest retrieved from reference TRBV5-4 and TRBJ1-2, is ETGVTQSPTHLIKTRGQQVTLRCSSQSGHNTVSWYQQALGQGPQFIFQYYREEENGRGNFPPRFSGLQFPNYSSELNVNALELDDSALYLCASSLLGTWGYTFGSGTRLTVV.

Here the CDR3 DNA reads TGTGCCAGCAGCCACGGACTAGCGATCGGTGAGCAGTTCTTC. Protein: CASSHGLAIGEQFF. The chain uses TRBV2 and TRBJ2-1; TRBD2 agrees at 9 bases. V dropped 6 bases and J dropped 9; count of bases not matched to a gene: 9. The CDR3 contains 14 residues. The germline V gene encodes CDR1 SNHLY and CDR2 FYNNEI.

Only one count was recorded for this clone. The chain combines TRBV5-6 with TRBJ1-2; D uncertain. The CDR3 totals 15 residues. From germline, CDR1 is SGHDT and CDR2 YYEEEE. The V gene lost 4 bases and the J gene lost 0 bases, with 13 bases spanning the gap. The CDR3 region is CASSPREPTNYGYTF. The CDR3 coding sequence is TGTGCCAGCAGCCCACGGGAGCCTACTAACTATGGCTACACCTTC.

V and J are TRBV9 and TRBJ1-1, with unresolved D. V was clipped by 1 base and J by 3 bases, with 7 bases between them. CDR1 is SGDLS and CDR2 is YYNGEE in the germline V gene. This CDR3 has 13 residues. The CDR3 nucleotides read TGTGCCAGCAGCGTACAGTCGGACACTGAAGCTTTCTTT. This codes for CASSVQSDTEAFF. Together with reference TRBV9 and TRBJ1-1, the CDR3 gives the full variable domain: DSGVTQTPKHLITATGQRVTLRCSPRSGDLSVYWYQQSLDQGLQFLIQYYNGEERAKGNILERFSAQQFPDLHSELNLSSLELGDSALYFCASSVQSDTEAFFGQGTRLTVV.

The chain has TRBV10-3 and TRBJ2-1; 8 bases map to TRBD1. The germline V gene encodes CDR1 ENHRY and CDR2 SYGVKD. The CDR3 is made up of 15 amino acids. J gave up 6 bases and V 0 bases, and 4 bases lay outside the gene matches. CDR3: CAISESQGQGNEQFF. The CDR3 DNA is TGTGCCATCAGTGAGTCGCAAGGACAGGGCAATGAGCAGTTCTTC.

The CDR3, as DNA: TGCGCCAGCAGCCCCTTTGATAGCTCTGGGGCCAACGTCCTGACTTTC. Translation gives CASSPFDSSGANVLTF. The V gene is TRBV5-1, the J gene TRBJ2-6, with unresolved D. Between the trimmed V and J ends, which lost 4 bases and 0 bases, there was a span of 11 bases. Germline-derived CDR1 and CDR2 are SGHRS and YFSETQ. This CDR3 has 16 amino acids.

This chain connects TRBV19 to TRBJ2-5, with 8 nucleotides matching TRBD2. There are 15 residues in the CDR3. The germline V gene encodes CDR1 LNHDA and CDR2 SQIVND (reference sequence). V trimming: 4 bases; J trimming: 4 bases; junction bases outside the gene matches: 8. In DNA form, the CDR3 reads TGTGCCAGTAGTAAAAGGCTAGCGGGTGTAGAGACCCAGTACTTC. This encodes CASSKRLAGVETQYF.

The chain is built from TRBV4-1 and TRBJ2-1, with 9 bases identical to TRBD2. V shed 0 bases, J shed 9 bases, and the junction held 9 bases outside the gene matches. Germline CDR1 and CDR2: MGHRA and YSYEKL. This CDR3 comprises 16 residues. The DNA for the CDR3 is TGCGCCAGCAGCCAAGATCAGGCGGGAGGGGGTAGTGAGCAGTTCTTC. It encodes CASSQDQAGGGSEQFF.